The 25 T cell receptor beta chains given below trace back to one sample, sequenced in a study of T cells after posttransplantation cyclophosphamide. The table came from immunoSEQ multiplex PCR; TCRdb's copy has only in-frame clones and leaves some out. The sample consists of tens of thousands of clones, about 94% of them appearing once. The sample was PBMCs. These receptors all stem from a woman in her twenties or thirties in good health and a related stem cell transplant donor.

This clone was detected only once. The rearrangement uses TRBV19 and TRBJ2-7, with D perhaps matching TRBD1 (5 bases). This CDR3 spans 12 amino acids. CDR1 and CDR2 (germline): LNHDA, SQIVND (reference sequence). The V and J ends lost 5 bases and 4 bases respectively, with 9 bases between them. The CDR3 here is CASSAHRYEQYF. The CDR3 region has the DNA TGTGCCAGTAGTGCGCACAGGTACGAGCAGTACTTC.

V and J are TRBV7-2 and TRBJ2-3; 16 nucleotides agree with TRBD2. Germline loops: CDR1 SGHTA, CDR2 FQGNSA. This CDR3 spans 17 amino acids. V dropped 0 bases and J dropped 5; count of bases not matched to a gene: 2. CDR3 nucleotides: TGTGCCAGCAGCTTAGCGGGACTAGCGGGGGGGCGAGATACGCAGTATTTT. Residues: CASSLAGLAGGRDTQYF.

In DNA form, the CDR3 reads TGTGCCAGCAGCCTCAACCCTACAGGGGACTCTGGAAACACCATATATTTT. It yields the protein CASSLNPTGDSGNTIYF. The V call is TRBV7-2, the J call TRBJ1-3; 7 nucleotides match TRBD1. J was trimmed by 0 bases and V by 5 bases; bases with no gene match: 10. CDR1 is SGHTA and CDR2 is FQGNSA in the germline V gene. The CDR3 extends over 17 amino acids.

The chain couples TRBV5-6 to TRBJ2-7; the D is unclear. The CDR3 is 13 residues long. Trimming shortened V by 4 bases and J by 3 bases, and 11 bases separated the two germline ends. Germline V lookup: CDR1 SGHDT, CDR2 YYEEEE. The CDR3 spells CASSRLDGYEQYF. The CDR3 DNA reads TGTGCCAGCAGCAGACTCGACGGCTACGAGCAGTACTTC.

The rearrangement links TRBV11-3 to TRBJ2-7, with D possibly matching TRBD2 (6 bases). CDR1 and CDR2 from the germline V gene are SGHNT and YENEEA. The V and J ends lost 3 bases and 6 bases respectively, with 9 bases between them. This CDR3 has 12 residues. CDR3: CASSLNGGEQYF. The CDR3 DNA sequence: TGTGCCAGCAGCTTGAACGGGGGCGAGCAGTACTTC.

The chain recombines TRBV19 with TRBJ1-1; 7 bases map to TRBD1. Germline V gives CDR1 LNHDA, CDR2 SQIVND (reference sequence). The CDR3 runs to 14 residues. The V gene end was trimmed by 3 bases and the J gene end by 4 bases; junction bases not matched to a gene: 5. The CDR3 region has the DNA TGTGCCAGTAGTATGTCTCCAGGGGGCACTGAAGCTTTCTTT. Translated: CASSMSPGGTEAFF.

The rearrangement uses TRBV11-2 and TRBJ2-1; 7 bases map to TRBD1. The CDR3 extends over 15 amino acids. The germline V gene encodes CDR1 SGHAT and CDR2 FQNNGV. Losses at the gene ends were 7 bases for V and 4 bases for J; bases not matched to a gene: 10. This CDR3 is CASTPGTAVYNEQFF. CDR3 bases: TGTGCCAGCACCCCCGGGACAGCCGTTTACAATGAGCAGTTCTTC. The full variable domain, completed using reference TRBV11-2 and TRBJ2-1, is EAGVAQSPRYKIIEKRQSVAFWCNPISGHATLYWYQQILGQGPKLLIQFQNNGVVDDSQLPKDRFSAERLKGVDSTLKIQPAKLEDSAVYLCASTPGTAVYNEQFFGPGTRLTVL.

The CDR3 loop reads CASGLRGGLGETQYF. In DNA, the CDR3 is TGTGCTAGTGGTTTGAGGGGGGGGCTAGGAGAGACCCAGTACTTC. The chain recombines TRBV12-5 with TRBJ2-5, with a tentative D call TRBD2 (7 bases). The CDR3 contains 15 residues. Trimming left V 2 bases short and J 4 bases short, with 14 bases between. From germline, CDR1 is LGHNT and CDR2 FRNRAP.

The J gene is TRBJ1-4, the V gene TRBV4-3; 10 bases map to TRBD1. Germline trimming cut 3 bases from V and 6 bases from J; bases unmatched to any gene: 7. CDR3 length: 16 residues. Germline lookup yields CDR1 LGHNA and CDR2 YSLEER. The DNA for the CDR3 is TGCGCCAGCAGCCATTTGACAGGGGGCGGATATGAAAAACTGTTTTTT. Amino acid sequence: CASSHLTGGGYEKLFF.

To note about this clone: The same CDR3 arises from other DNA sequences in this sample as well. The genes are TRBV6-4 and TRBJ1-3; 8 nucleotides align to TRBD1. The CDR3 spans 18 residues. Germline V lookup: CDR1 MRHNA, CDR2 SNTAGT. The ends lost 4 bases at V and 0 bases at J; junction bases unmatched: 11. CDR3 loop: CASSATPDRAYSGNTIYF. The CDR3 DNA reads TGTGCCAGCAGTGCCACCCCGGACAGGGCTTACTCTGGAAACACCATATATTTT.

The chain employs TRBV5-1 and TRBJ2-7, with 8 bases that match TRBD2. Germline CDR1 is SGHRS and CDR2 is YFSETQ. The ends lost 0 bases at V and 6 bases at J; junction bases unmatched: 5. This CDR3 is built from 14 residues. Written as DNA, the CDR3 is TGCGCCAGCAGCTTGGTAGCGGGGAGCGTCGAGCAGTACTTC. The encoded protein is CASSLVAGSVEQYF.

The chain employs TRBV4-3 and TRBJ2-1; 8 nucleotides match TRBD2. The CDR3 has 16 amino acids. Germline CDR1 is LGHNA and CDR2 is YSLEER. The J segment lost 3 bases and the V segment lost 1 base, leaving 5 bases of the junction unmatched. CDR3 in DNA: TGCGCCAGCAGCCAAGCCCCCGGGACTAGCTACAATGAGCAGTTCTTC. It codes for CASSQAPGTSYNEQFF.

The gene calls are TRBV5-1 and TRBJ1-1; no clear D. In germline, CDR1 is SGHRS, CDR2 YFSETQ. This CDR3 region has 14 residues. Trimming took off 5 bases at V and 0 bases at J, with 11 bases between the two ends. The CDR3 here is CASSKDGLNTEAFF. The CDR3 DNA reads as TGCGCCAGCAGTAAGGACGGCCTGAACACTGAAGCTTTCTTT. The variable domain in full, with the rest retrieved from reference TRBV5-1 and TRBJ1-1, is KAGVTQTPRYLIKTRGQQVTLSCSPISGHRSVSWYQQTPGQGLQFLFEYFSETQRNKGNFPGRFSGRQFSNSRSEMNVSTLELGDSALYLCASSKDGLNTEAFFGQGTRLTVV.

This chain links TRBV2 with TRBJ1-2; a possible D gene is TRBD1 (6 bases). The CDR3 has 14 residues. The V end was cut by 6 bases, the J end by 4 bases, with 15 bases between. The germline CDR1 and CDR2 sequences are SNHLY and FYNNEI. The CDR3 DNA is TGTGCCAGCAGGGACAGTTCGGACCTCTATGGCTACACCTTC. Protein sequence: CASRDSSDLYGYTF.

The chain combines TRBV28 with TRBJ2-7; D is perhaps TRBD1 (6 bases). This CDR3 is built from 13 residues. Germline-derived CDR1 and CDR2 are MDHEN and SYDVKM. V lost 7 bases to trimming and J lost 2 bases, with 12 bases between them. In DNA form, the CDR3 reads TGTGCCAGCATACAGGGATCCACCTACGAGCAGTACTTC. Its protein product is CASIQGSTYEQYF.

The gene calls are TRBV7-2 and TRBJ2-5; D gene ambiguous. V lost 5 bases and J 5 bases, leaving 6 bases between the germline ends. Germline loops: CDR1 SGHTA, CDR2 FQGNSA. The length of the CDR3 is 11 residues. The CDR3 here is CASSIKETQYF. Written as DNA, the CDR3 is TGTGCCAGCAGCATCAAGGAGACCCAGTACTTC.

The chain recombines TRBV5-1 with TRBJ2-7, with 10 bases matching TRBD1. The J segment lost 0 bases and the V segment lost 6 bases, leaving 3 bases of the junction unmatched. The CDR3 is 14 amino acids. Germline V gene lookup returns CDR1 SGHRS and CDR2 YFSETQ. The CDR3: CASTRDRGSYEQYF. The CDR3 DNA reads as TGCGCCAGCACCCGGGACAGGGGCTCCTACGAGCAGTACTTC.

The rearrangement uses TRBV5-5 and TRBJ1-5; TRBD1 matches at 10 bases. Trimming cost V 4 bases and J 6 bases; bases outside gene matches: 4. Germline lookup yields CDR1 SGHKS and CDR2 YYEKEE (reference sequence). CDR3 length: 14 residues. The CDR3 DNA is TGTGCCAGCAGCCCCGGACAGGGGGTTCAGCCCCAGCATTTT. Translation: CASSPGQGVQPQHF.

The chain is built from TRBV21-1 and TRBJ1-1. TRBV21-1 is a recognized pseudogene. There are 16 residues in the CDR3. The CDR3 bases are TGTGCCAGCAGCACCAGAGCGGGGAGGGGATCCACTGAAGCTTTCTTT. Its protein product is CASSTRAGRGSTEAFF.

As concerns this clone: One junction end disagrees with the germline gene, perhaps due to a read error. The chain links TRBV18 to TRBJ1-5; D is undetermined. This CDR3 spans 17 amino acids. The germline V gene encodes CDR1 KGHSH and CDR2 LQKENI. The CDR3 protein is CASSPVGPSGGNQPKHF. In DNA, the CDR3 is TGTGCCAGCTCACCGGTAGGGCCATCCGGTGGCAATCAGCCCAAGCATTTT.

This clone came up a few times. The chain's CDR3 is CASSLTGSASEQYF. The CDR3 DNA reads as TGTGCCAGCAGCTTAACAGGATCCGCCAGCGAGCAGTACTTC. The chain is built from TRBV7-9 and TRBJ2-7; a possible D gene is TRBD1 (5 bases). V lost 2 bases to trimming and J lost 6 bases, with 14 bases between them. This CDR3 has 14 residues. Germline CDR1 and CDR2: SEHNR and FQNEAQ (reference sequence).

The chain links TRBV2 to TRBJ2-2, with D possibly matching TRBD2 (5 bases). Germline lookup yields CDR1 SNHLY and CDR2 FYNNEI. V lost 3 bases, J lost 0 bases, and 8 bases lay in between. This CDR3 region has 15 residues. In DNA form, the CDR3 reads TGTGCCAGCAGTGAGCTAGCAGCGAACACCGGGGAGCTGTTTTTT. It translates to CASSELAANTGELFF. The entire variable domain, with the rest obtained from reference TRBV2 and TRBJ2-2, is as follows: EPEVTQTPSHQVTQMGQEVILRCVPISNHLYFYWYRQILGQKVEFLVSFYNNEISEKSEIFDDQFSVERPDGSNFTLKIRSTKLEDSAMYFCASSELAANTGELFFGEGSRLTVL.

Only a few counts were recorded for this clone. The chain uses TRBV28 and TRBJ1-2; possibly TRBD1 for D (5 bases). Trimming shortened V by 6 bases and J by 1 base, and 18 bases separated the two germline ends. Germline V lookup: CDR1 MDHEN, CDR2 SYDVKM. This CDR3 is 16 amino acids long. CDR3 amino acids: CASSSPGGSYNYGYTF. DNA of the CDR3: TGTGCCAGCAGCTCTCCGGGGGGGTCTTATAACTATGGCTACACCTTC.

For the CDR3, the DNA is TGTGCCAGCAGTGAATCTGGCGGCAGTGAAACCGTGAGTGAAAAACTGTTTTTT. Translated, it gives CASSESGGSETVSEKLFF. This chain links TRBV25-1 with TRBJ1-4; D unclear. CDR1 and CDR2 (germline): MGHDK, SYGVNS. V was pared by 1 base and J by 7 bases, with 22 bases between. The CDR3 covers 18 residues.

V and J are TRBV2 and TRBJ1-2; D gene uncertain. Deletions cut 7 bases from V and 3 bases from J, with 15 bases between. The CDR3 sequence is 14 residues long. Germline assignment: CDR1 SNHLY and CDR2 FYNNEI. As DNA, the CDR3 is TGTGCCAGCACCCCCGGGTCCCAGTACTATGGCTACACCTTC. This translates into CASTPGSQYYGYTF.